This is a list of T cell receptor beta chains from one sample in a study of lymphopenia after photon versus proton radiotherapy. Clones were read by immunoSEQ multiplex PCR, and TCRdb kept only the in-frame ones, dropping some. This table has roughly 25,000 clones, 85% to 90% appearing once. This sample comprised peripheral blood, obtained from a patient treated with photon-based radiotherapy. These receptors originate from a man between 25 and 39 years old with gastric cancer. Each CDR3 is given with its conserved first and last residue. The order of the fields is J gene, V gene, CDR3 protein.

>TRBJ1-5|TRBV4-1
CASSQVVSGNQPQHF
>TRBJ2-5|TRBV2
CASSVGVSTTEETQYF
>TRBJ2-3|TRBV5-1
CASSLVSSGSNPQYF
>TRBJ2-6|TRBV11-3
CASSLWGSGANVLTF
>TRBJ2-1|TRBV5-1
CASSLEGAGSEQFF
>TRBJ2-1|TRBV2
CASTLPGQGVNEQFF
>TRBJ1-1|TRBV5-6
CASSPDRGRANTEAFF
>TRBJ2-3|TRBV4-2
CASSPPRSSGETDTQYF
>TRBJ2-1|TRBV7-9
CASSLNNEQFF
>TRBJ2-1|TRBV15
CATSSETPTGWEQFF
>TRBJ2-3|TRBV6-6
CASSYSSGDTQYF
>TRBJ1-1|TRBV7-2
CASSTYSPPEAFF
>TRBJ1-2|TRBV7-2
CASSFPGGEGYGYTF
>TRBJ2-1|TRBV19
CASSIGGPQAGQFF